The 17 T cell receptor beta chains reported below all come from one sample, sequenced in a study of blood T cell repertoires in COVID-19. Only in-frame clones appear in the TCRdb table, and some are missing; sequencing was by immunoSEQ multiplex PCR. The sample comprises 130,000 or so clones, about four fifths of which are singletons, and more than 15% rests with the top ten. Sequencing was performed on peripheral blood. The receptors come from a man in his sixties with active or convalescent COVID-19.

The V call is TRBV7-6, the J call TRBJ2-7, with a tentative D call TRBD2 (6 bases). CDR1 is SGHVS and CDR2 is FNYEAQ in the germline V gene. The CDR3 sequence is 14 residues long. The V gene lost 5 bases and the J gene lost 2 bases, with 13 bases spanning the gap. The CDR3 loop is CASSTGTRPYEQYF. DNA of the CDR3: TGTGCCAGCAGCACCGGGACTCGCCCCTACGAGCAGTACTTC.

The chain has TRBV7-7 and TRBJ2-7; D is possibly TRBD2 (6 bases). From germline, CDR1 is SSHAT and CDR2 FNYEAQ (reference sequence). Trimming pared 5 bases from V and 4 bases from J, leaving 21 bases between. The CDR3 has 16 amino acids. The CDR3 DNA follows: TGTGCCAGCAGCCCCGGACCCAAGAAAGGAGGGTACGAGCAGTACTTC. Protein: CASSPGPKKGGYEQYF.

V gene TRBV24-1 combines with J gene TRBJ2-1; 8 positions agree with TRBD2. This CDR3 comprises 20 residues. Germline-derived CDR1 and CDR2 are KGHDR and SFDVKD. Trimming removed 10 bases from V and 0 bases from J; junction bases left unmatched: 22. DNA for the CDR3: TGTGCCACAATGGACAGTGGCGGGAGGATATCGTCAAGCTCCTACAATGAGCAGTTCTTC. Its protein product is CATMDSGGRISSSSYNEQFF.

V usage is TRBV19 and J usage is TRBJ2-1, with D maybe TRBD2 (6 bases). V was cut by 0 bases and J by 5 bases, with 11 bases left in between. The germline CDR1 and CDR2 sequences are LNHDA and SQIVND (reference sequence). CDR3 length equals 15 residues. CDR3 region: CASSIDGRLNNEQFF. For the CDR3, the DNA is TGTGCCAGTAGTATAGACGGGAGACTGAACAATGAGCAGTTCTTC.

The chain couples TRBV9 to TRBJ1-1, with D perhaps TRBD1 (6 bases). In germline, CDR1 is SGDLS, CDR2 YYNGEE. Trimming left V 4 bases short and J 10 bases short, with 23 bases between. The CDR3 covers 15 residues. CDR3 region: CASSPEGGVFRGAFF. The CDR3 DNA follows: TGTGCCAGCAGCCCCGAAGGGGGAGTGTTCCGGGGAGCTTTCTTT.

This clone showed up just once. This chain uses TRBV18 with TRBJ1-1; the match to TRBD1 covers 8 bases. This CDR3 has 14 amino acids. The V segment lost 3 bases and the J segment 2 bases; nucleotides outside the gene matches: 2. Germline CDR1 is KGHSH and CDR2 is LQKENI. CDR3 in amino acids: CASSPDRDNTEAFF. For the CDR3, the DNA is TGTGCCAGCTCACCGGACAGGGATAACACTGAAGCTTTCTTT.

The chain links TRBV28 to TRBJ1-2, with 9 nucleotides matching TRBD1. The CDR3 length is 15 residues. Germline V gives CDR1 MDHEN, CDR2 SYDVKM. The ends lost 5 bases at V and 2 bases at J; junction bases unmatched: 6. The CDR3 here is CASSEDRGRNYGYTF. CDR3 nucleotides: TGTGCCAGCAGTGAAGACAGGGGGAGAAACTATGGCTACACCTTC.

The chain recombines TRBV28 with TRBJ2-1; 7 nucleotides align to TRBD1. Germline loops: CDR1 MDHEN, CDR2 SYDVKM. The V gene end was trimmed by 7 bases and the J gene end by 9 bases; junction bases not matched to a gene: 12. CDR3 length equals 14 residues. DNA of the CDR3: TGTGCCAGCAAGGGGGCTAGCCTGGGCGGTGAGCAGTTCTTC. Protein sequence: CASKGASLGGEQFF.

This clone was observed a few times. This chain joins TRBV28 and TRBJ2-1, with 11 bases that match TRBD2. Germline V lookup: CDR1 MDHEN, CDR2 SYDVKM. J lost 4 bases, V lost 1 base, and 12 bases had no gene match. There are 19 residues in the CDR3. This CDR3 is CASSLFGGLGTSGYNEQFF. The CDR3 nucleotides read TGTGCCAGCAGTTTATTCGGGGGGTTGGGGACTAGCGGATACAATGAGCAGTTCTTC.

This chain uses TRBV19 with TRBJ1-4; D is ambiguous. Between the trimmed V and J ends, which lost 6 bases and 8 bases, there was a span of 16 bases. This CDR3 is 14 amino acids long. Germline-derived CDR1 and CDR2 are LNHDA and SQIVND (reference sequence). The CDR3 spells CASRATGSGEKLFF. In DNA, the CDR3 is TGTGCCAGTAGGGCCACTGGGAGTGGGGAAAAACTGTTTTTT.

The chain links TRBV5-6 to TRBJ1-5, with D possibly matching TRBD1 (5 bases). CDR3 length: 15 residues. Germline V CDR1 and CDR2: SGHDT, YYEEEE. The V gene lost 4 bases and the J gene lost 4 bases, with 15 bases spanning the gap. CDR3 in amino acids: CASSTWGTTNQPQHF. DNA for the CDR3: TGTGCCAGCAGCACATGGGGCACCACGAATCAGCCCCAGCATTTT.

V usage is TRBV10-3 and J usage is TRBJ2-1, with TRBD1 as a possible D gene (7 bases). V was trimmed by 6 bases and J by 6 bases, leaving 15 bases between them. The germline gives CDR1 ENHRY, CDR2 SYGVKD. The CDR3 runs to 14 residues. The CDR3 is CAISGGQGGNEQFF. The CDR3 bases are TGTGCCATCAGCGGCGGGCAGGGGGGCAATGAGCAGTTCTTC.

The V and J genes are TRBV29-1 and TRBJ1-2; D perhaps matches TRBD1 (6 bases). Germline CDR1 is SQVTM and CDR2 is ANQGSEA. Deletions cut 7 bases from V and 4 bases from J, with 13 bases between. CDR3 length equals 12 residues. As DNA, the CDR3 is TGCAGCGGAGGAACAGGGATCTATGGCTACACCTTC. Residues: CSGGTGIYGYTF.

There are a few counts of this clone. J is TRBJ1-5 and V is TRBV19; TRBD1 matches 9 bases. Germline CDR1 is LNHDA and CDR2 is SQIVND (reference sequence). The V and J ends lost 6 bases and 6 bases, in that order; junction bases with no gene match: 12. This CDR3 is 16 amino acids long. CDR3 nucleotide sequence: TGTGCCAGTAGCACTCCGGGACAGGGCGGTCGTCAGCCCCAGCATTTT. Protein sequence: CASSTPGQGGRQPQHF.

The V and J genes are TRBV11-2 and TRBJ1-2, with 11 bases lining up with TRBD1. Trimming cost V 5 bases and J 5 bases; bases outside gene matches: 7. CDR1 and CDR2 from the germline V gene are SGHAT and FQNNGV. The CDR3 runs 15 residues. CDR3 residues: CASSGGTGGPYGYTF. CDR3 DNA sequence: TGTGCCAGCAGCGGAGGGACAGGGGGACCTTATGGCTACACCTTC.

This chain connects TRBV10-3 to TRBJ2-1; 7 nucleotides match TRBD2. CDR3 length: 13 residues. Germline V lookup: CDR1 ENHRY, CDR2 SYGVKD. Germline trimming cut 6 bases from V and 9 bases from J; bases unmatched to any gene: 8. As DNA, the CDR3 is TGTGCCATCAGGGACGGGGGGAGCGGTGAGCAGTTCTTC. Translating gives CAIRDGGSGEQFF.

This clone was seen more than once but under ten times. The chain couples TRBV2 to TRBJ2-1, with D possibly matching TRBD2 (6 bases). The CDR3 consists of 14 residues. CDR1 SNHLY and CDR2 FYNNEI come from the germline V gene. V was shortened by 6 bases and J by 5 bases, with 14 bases between the two germline ends. DNA of the CDR3: TGTGCCAGCAGCTTGGGGGACTTCGACAATGAGCAGTTCTTC. Protein product: CASSLGDFDNEQFF.